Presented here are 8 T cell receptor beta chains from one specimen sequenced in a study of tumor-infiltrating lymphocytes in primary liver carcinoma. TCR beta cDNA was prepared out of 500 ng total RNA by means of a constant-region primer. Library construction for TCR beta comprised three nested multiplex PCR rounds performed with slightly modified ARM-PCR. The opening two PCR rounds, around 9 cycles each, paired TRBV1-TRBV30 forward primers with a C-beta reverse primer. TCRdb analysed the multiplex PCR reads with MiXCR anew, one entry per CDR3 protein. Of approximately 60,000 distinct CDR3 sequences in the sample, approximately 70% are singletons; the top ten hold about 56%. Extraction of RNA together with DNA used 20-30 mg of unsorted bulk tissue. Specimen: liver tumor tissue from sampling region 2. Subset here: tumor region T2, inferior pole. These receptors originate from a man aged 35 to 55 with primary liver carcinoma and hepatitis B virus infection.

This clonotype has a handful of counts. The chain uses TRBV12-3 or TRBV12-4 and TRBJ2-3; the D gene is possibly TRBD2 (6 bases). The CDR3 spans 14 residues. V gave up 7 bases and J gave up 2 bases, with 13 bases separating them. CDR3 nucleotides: TGTGCCAGCAAAGGGACTTCTAACACAGATACGCAGTATTTT. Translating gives CASKGTSNTDTQYF.

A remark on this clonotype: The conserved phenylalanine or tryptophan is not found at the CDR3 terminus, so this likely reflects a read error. CDR3 protein: CASSYHLDRACEQYL. CDR3 coding DNA: TGTGCCAGCAGTTACCATCTAGACAGAGCATGCGAGCAGTACCTC. The chain is built from TRBV6-2 or TRBV6-3 and TRBJ2-7, with D possibly matching TRBD1 (5 bases). CDR3 size: 15 residues. V shed 2 bases and J shed 6 bases, with 17 bases lying between them. The germline V gene has CDR1 MNHEY and CDR2 SVGEGT.

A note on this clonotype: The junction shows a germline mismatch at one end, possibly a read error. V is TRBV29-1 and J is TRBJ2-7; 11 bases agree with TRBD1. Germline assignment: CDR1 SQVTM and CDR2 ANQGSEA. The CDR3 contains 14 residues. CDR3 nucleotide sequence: TGCAACGTTGAAGGACAGGGGGCGGGCAACAAGCAGTACTTC. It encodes CNVEGQGAGNKQYF.

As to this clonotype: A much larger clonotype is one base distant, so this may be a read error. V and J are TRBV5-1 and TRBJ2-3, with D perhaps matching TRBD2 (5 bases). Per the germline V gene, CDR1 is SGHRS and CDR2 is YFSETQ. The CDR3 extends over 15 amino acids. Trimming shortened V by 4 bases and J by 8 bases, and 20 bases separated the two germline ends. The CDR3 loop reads CASSDPRGSRGTQYF. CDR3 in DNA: TGCGCCAGCAGCGATCCTCGAGGGTCTCGGGGTACGCAGTATTTT.

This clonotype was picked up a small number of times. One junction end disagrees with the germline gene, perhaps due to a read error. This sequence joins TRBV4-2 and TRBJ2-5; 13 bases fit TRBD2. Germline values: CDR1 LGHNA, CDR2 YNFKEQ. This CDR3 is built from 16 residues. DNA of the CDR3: TGTACCAGCAGCCAGGGACTAGCGGGGACCCAAGAGACCCAGTATTTC. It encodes CTSSQGLAGTQETQYF.

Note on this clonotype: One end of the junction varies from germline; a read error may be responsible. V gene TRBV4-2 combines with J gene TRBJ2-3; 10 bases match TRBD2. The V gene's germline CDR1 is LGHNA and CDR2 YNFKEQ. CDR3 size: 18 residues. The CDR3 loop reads CASSQVALLAGATVTQYF. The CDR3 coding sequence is TGTGCCAGTAGCCAAGTGGCGCTTCTAGCGGGAGCGACGGTTACGCAGTATTTT.

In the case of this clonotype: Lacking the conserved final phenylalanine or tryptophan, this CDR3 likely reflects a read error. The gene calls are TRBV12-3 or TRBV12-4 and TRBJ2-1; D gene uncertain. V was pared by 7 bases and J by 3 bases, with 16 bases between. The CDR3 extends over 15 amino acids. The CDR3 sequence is CASILTGAFYNEQFL. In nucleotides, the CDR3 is TGTGCCAGCATCTTAACGGGCGCGTTCTACAATGAGCAGTTCCTC.

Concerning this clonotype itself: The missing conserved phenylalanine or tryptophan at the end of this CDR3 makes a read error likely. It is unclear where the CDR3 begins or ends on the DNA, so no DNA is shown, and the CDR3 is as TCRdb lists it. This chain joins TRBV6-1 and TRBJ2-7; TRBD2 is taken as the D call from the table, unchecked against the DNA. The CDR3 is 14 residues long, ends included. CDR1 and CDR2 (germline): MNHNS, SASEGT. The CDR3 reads CANSAGLAGYEQYY.